The 15 T cell receptor beta chains listed next were all sequenced from one sample in a study of T-cell reconstitution after alpha-beta-depleted transplantation in children. Construction of the TCRbeta library involved unique molecular identifiers. TCRdb fed the PCR reads into MiXCR, producing one record per CDR3 protein. The table records fewer than 450,000 distinct CDR3 sequences, around 15% of them present only once. The source was PBMCs, mostly from graft donor cells, collected 360 days after TCRalphabeta/CD19-depleted stem cell transplant. The receptors originated from a male patient aged 2-15 years who had a stem cell transplant for acute lymphoblastic leukemia, so the T cells may come from the graft donor.

This chain uses TRBV20-1 with TRBJ2-3, with a tentative D call TRBD2 (5 bases). Germline V lookup: CDR1 DFQATT, CDR2 SNEGSKA (reference sequence). Trimming took off 2 bases at V and 2 bases at J, with 11 bases between the two ends. This CDR3 is 14 amino acids long. The CDR3 loop reads CSARPRANTDTQYF. CDR3 coding DNA: TGCAGTGCTAGACCGCGGGCGAACACAGATACGCAGTATTTT.

The chain has TRBV11-1 and TRBJ1-1, with 7 nucleotides matching TRBD1. The germline gives CDR1 SGHAT, CDR2 FQDESV (reference sequence). This CDR3 contains 17 residues. Trimming at V came to 8 bases and at J to 3 bases, leaving 18 bases not matched to a gene. CDR3: CASSGALDRVGDTEAFF. CDR3 in DNA: TGTGCCAGCTCGGGGGCGTTAGACAGGGTAGGAGACACTGAAGCTTTCTTT.

The chain has TRBV12-3 or TRBV12-4 and TRBJ2-7; TRBD2 is a possible D gene (6 bases). The V and J ends lost 0 bases and 3 bases respectively, with 12 bases between them. This CDR3 region has 15 residues. CDR3 loop: CASSLARWEDYEQYF. The CDR3 DNA is TGTGCCAGCAGTTTAGCGCGATGGGAGGACTACGAGCAGTACTTC.

The V and J genes are TRBV7-3 and TRBJ2-3; 7 bases match TRBD2. CDR3 length equals 15 residues. Germline values: CDR1 SGHTA, CDR2 FQGTGA. The V segment lost 5 bases and the J segment 4 bases; nucleotides outside the gene matches: 9. CDR3 sequence reads: CASSRRGGSADTQYF. DNA for the CDR3: TGTGCCAGCAGCCGCCGAGGCGGGAGCGCAGATACGCAGTATTTT.

At least ten counts were recorded for this clonotype. This rearrangement joins TRBV12-3 or TRBV12-4 to TRBJ1-4; no definite D call. The ends were cut back, 7 bases at V and 8 bases at J, with 20 bases in the middle. The CDR3 loop spans 15 amino acids. The CDR3 DNA sequence: TGTGCCAGCACCCTCGGGAGTAGGCCACAGGAAAAACTGTTTTTT. As protein: CASTLGSRPQEKLFF.

The chain employs TRBV30 and TRBJ2-7, with TRBD2 matching over 12 bases. The CDR3 extends over 15 amino acids. V shed 0 bases, J shed 5 bases, and the junction held 5 bases outside the gene matches. CDR1 and CDR2 (germline): GTSNPN, SVGIG (reference sequence). In nucleotides, the CDR3 is TGTGCCTGGAGTGTAAGACTAGCGGGAGACGACGAGCAGTACTTC. It yields the protein CAWSVRLAGDDEQYF.

This clonotype turned up a few times. The chain couples TRBV7-8 to TRBJ2-1; no clear D gene. Germline V gene data show CDR1 as SGHVS and CDR2 as FQNEAQ. The CDR3 has 14 residues. Trimming left V 6 bases short and J 5 bases short, with 14 bases between. The CDR3 is CASSSLRYNNEQFF. CDR3 sequence (DNA): TGTGCCAGCAGTTCTCTGCGGTACAACAATGAGCAGTTCTTC.

This clonotype appeared a few times. The V call is TRBV24-1, the J call TRBJ2-1; 12 positions match TRBD2. The length of the CDR3 is 18 residues. CDR1 is KGHDR and CDR2 is SFDVKD in the germline V gene. The V gene end was trimmed by 5 bases and the J gene end by 0 bases; junction bases not matched to a gene: 7. The CDR3 loop reads CATSGRTSGTYSYNEQFF. DNA of the CDR3: TGTGCCACCAGTGGGAGGACTAGCGGGACCTACTCCTACAATGAGCAGTTCTTC.

This clonotype has just a few counts. J is TRBJ2-2 and V is TRBV4-1; D is undetermined. The CDR3 is 18 amino acids. Trimming shortened V by 0 bases and J by 6 bases, and 20 bases separated the two germline ends. Germline V gives CDR1 MGHRA, CDR2 YSYEKL. Here the CDR3 reads CASSQEPTAPSVAGELFF. The CDR3 DNA is TGCGCCAGCAGCCAAGAACCGACTGCCCCCTCGGTTGCCGGGGAGCTGTTTTTT.

This clonotype was counted only a few times. The V call is TRBV12-3 or TRBV12-4, the J call TRBJ1-4; D gene unclear. The length of the CDR3 is 14 residues. V was trimmed by 2 bases and J by 2 bases, leaving 6 bases between them. The CDR3 reads CASSLTPTNEKLFF. The CDR3 DNA reads TGTGCCAGCAGTTTAACCCCGACTAATGAAAAACTGTTTTTT.

The chain couples TRBV28 to TRBJ2-7; 7 positions agree with TRBD2. CDR3 length: 18 amino acids. J was trimmed by 3 bases and V by 4 bases; bases with no gene match: 18. Per the germline V gene, CDR1 is MDHEN and CDR2 is SYDVKM. The CDR3 reads CASSSSGTPLPLLYEQYF. DNA for the CDR3: TGTGCCAGCAGTTCCAGCGGGACTCCCCTTCCCCTTCTCTACGAGCAGTACTTC.

In this sample, this clonotype turned up a few times. The chain combines TRBV7-6 with TRBJ2-1; tentative D call: TRBD2 (6 bases). Germline V gene lookup returns CDR1 SGHVS and CDR2 FNYEAQ. CDR3 size: 14 residues. The V and J ends lost 1 base and 8 bases respectively, with 12 bases between them. The CDR3 DNA is TGTGCCAGCAGCTTAGTAGCTTGGGGGGATGAGCAGTTCTTC. Residues: CASSLVAWGDEQFF.

This clonotype showed up just a few times. The chain recombines TRBV4-2 with TRBJ2-7, with 11 bases fitting TRBD2. Germline CDR1 LGHNA, CDR2 YNFKEQ. This CDR3 has 15 amino acids. V lost 2 bases and J lost 2; bases outside the gene matches: 2. The CDR3, as DNA: TGTGCCAGCAGCCAAAGACTAGCGGGACCCTACGAGCAGTACTTC. Protein sequence: CASSQRLAGPYEQYF.

This clonotype came up many times. The chain has TRBV7-2 and TRBJ2-7; 9 bases line up with TRBD2. Germline loops: CDR1 SGHTA, CDR2 FQGNSA. After removal of 8 bases from V and 7 bases from J, the junction contained 15 bases not matched to a gene. This CDR3 is 15 amino acids long. CDR3 loop: CASYPDLAGGGEQYF. In DNA form, the CDR3 reads TGTGCCAGCTATCCCGACCTCGCGGGAGGGGGGGAGCAGTACTTC.

This rearrangement joins TRBV27 to TRBJ2-5; a weak D match, TRBD1 (6 bases). The V and J ends lost 6 bases and 0 bases respectively, with 20 bases between them. Germline V lookup: CDR1 MNHEY, CDR2 SMNVEV (reference sequence). The CDR3 length is 17 residues. CDR3 protein: CASSLGPQGRYQETQYF. CDR3 DNA: TGTGCCAGCAGCCTGGGACCCCAGGGGCGGTACCAAGAGACCCAGTACTTC.